These 20 T cell receptor beta chains share one sample of origin, sequenced in a study of blood T cell repertoires in COVID-19. The repertoire was sequenced with immunoSEQ multiplex PCR; TCRdb's copy has only in-frame clones and lacks some. The sample yields around 230,000 clones, approximately 81% seen once. Input material: peripheral blood. The receptors here all came from a woman older than 75 with acute or convalescent COVID-19.

This clone appeared once. The V call is TRBV5-6, the J call TRBJ2-1, with D possibly matching TRBD1 (6 bases). CDR1 SGHDT and CDR2 YYEEEE come from the germline V gene. Trimming cost V 4 bases and J 16 bases, with 21 bases left between them. The CDR3 is made up of 13 amino acids. The CDR3 coding sequence is TGTGCCAGCAGCCAAGACAGGTCGGGATCACGTTTCTTC. Protein: CASSQDRSGSRFF.

V usage is TRBV5-6 and J usage is TRBJ1-4; D is unclear. CDR3 length: 15 amino acids. The V gene lost 2 bases and the J gene lost 7 bases, with 15 bases spanning the gap. The germline CDR1 and CDR2 sequences are SGHDT and YYEEEE. CDR3 loop: CASSLYSLGGEKLFF. The CDR3 region has the DNA TGTGCCAGCAGCTTATACAGCCTCGGTGGTGAAAAACTGTTTTTT. The whole variable domain, remainder taken from reference TRBV5-6 and TRBJ1-4, is DAGVTQSPTHLIKTRGQQVTLRCSPKSGHDTVSWYQQALGQGPQFIFQYYEEEERQRGNFPDRFSGHQFPNYSSELNVNALLLGDSALYLCASSLYSLGGEKLFFGSGTQLSVL.

This clone counts as medium-sized. The V and J genes are TRBV9 and TRBJ2-2, with TRBD1 matching 7 bases. Germline V gives CDR1 SGDLS, CDR2 YYNGEE. The CDR3 contains 19 residues. V lost 3 bases, J lost 5 bases, and 19 bases stayed unmatched. CDR3 in DNA: TGTGCCAGCAGCGCGAGACCTCGAACAGGGGTGGCGTCGACCGGGGAGCTGTTTTTT. Translation: CASSARPRTGVASTGELFF.

The rearrangement uses TRBV10-2 and TRBJ1-5, with D possibly being TRBD1 (5 bases). V lost 7 bases and J lost 0, with 19 bases in between. The CDR3 contains 17 residues. Germline assignment: CDR1 WSHSY and CDR2 SAAADI. In DNA form, the CDR3 reads TGCGCCAGCACCGGCCAGGGAGGTGTGAATAGCAATCAGCCCCAGCATTTT. This encodes CASTGQGGVNSNQPQHF.

CDR3 protein: CASSPRQGFSEAFF. As DNA, the CDR3 is TGTGCCAGCAGTCCCCGACAGGGATTCTCTGAAGCTTTCTTT. The chain recombines TRBV28 with TRBJ1-1, with TRBD1 matching 7 bases. The V gene end was trimmed by 5 bases and the J gene end by 6 bases; junction bases not matched to a gene: 9. This CDR3 is built from 14 residues. In germline, CDR1 is MDHEN, CDR2 SYDVKM.

This chain connects TRBV7-9 to TRBJ2-7; D might be TRBD1 (5 bases). Trimming took off 1 base at V and 2 bases at J, with 9 bases between the two ends. This CDR3 has 14 residues. Germline CDR1 SEHNR, CDR2 FQNEAQ (reference sequence). Here the CDR3 reads CASSLERGTYEQYF. CDR3 DNA sequence: TGTGCCAGCAGCTTAGAAAGGGGAACCTACGAGCAGTACTTC.

This chain joins TRBV28 and TRBJ2-7; D unclear. V lost 5 bases to trimming and J lost 0 bases, with 14 bases between them. The CDR3 sequence is 15 residues long. CDR1 and CDR2 from the germline V gene are MDHEN and SYDVKM. CDR3 amino acids: CASSPQGVVSYEQYF. The CDR3 DNA follows: TGTGCCAGCAGTCCGCAAGGAGTTGTCTCCTACGAGCAGTACTTC.

The V call is TRBV2, the J call TRBJ1-2; weak D call: TRBD1 (6 bases). The CDR3 runs 13 residues. V shed 7 bases and J shed 8 bases, with 17 bases lying between them. CDR1 and CDR2 (germline): SNHLY, FYNNEI. The chain's CDR3 is CASKVEQGGGYTF. For the CDR3, the DNA is TGTGCCAGCAAGGTTGAACAGGGTGGCGGCTACACCTTC.

The V and J genes are TRBV15 and TRBJ2-5; TRBD1 matches 8 bases. Germline trimming cut 3 bases from V and 6 bases from J; bases unmatched to any gene: 6. CDR1 is LNHNV and CDR2 is YYDKDF in the germline V gene (reference sequence). This CDR3 comprises 14 residues. CDR3 DNA: TGTGCCACCAGCAGCCGGACAGGGTCAAAGACCCAGTACTTC. It encodes CATSSRTGSKTQYF.

The chain recombines TRBV5-1 with TRBJ2-5; 12 nucleotides line up with TRBD2. Germline V gene data show CDR1 as SGHRS and CDR2 as YFSETQ. V shed 3 bases, J shed 4 bases, and the junction held 13 bases outside the gene matches. The CDR3 covers 18 residues. The CDR3 DNA reads as TGCGCCAGCAGCTCCGGGACTAGCGGGTTTACTTCGGTAGAGACCCAGTACTTC. Translating gives CASSSGTSGFTSVETQYF.

The V and J genes are TRBV4-1 and TRBJ1-3; D may be TRBD1 (5 bases). The CDR3 consists of 15 residues. Deletions cut 0 bases from V and 3 bases from J, with 9 bases between. Per germline, CDR1 MGHRA and CDR2 YSYEKL. For the CDR3, the DNA is TGCGCCAGCAGCCAAGAGGGGGGAGTTGGAAACACCATATATTTT. It is translated as CASSQEGGVGNTIYF.

This chain joins TRBV6-1 and TRBJ2-1; D perhaps matches TRBD2 (7 bases). CDR3 length equals 16 residues. V lost 3 bases, J lost 6 bases, and 18 bases lay in between. Germline values: CDR1 MNHNS, CDR2 SASEGT. The CDR3 bases are TGTGCCAGCAGTGACCCGGGGGGCAGGGAGGGCAATGAGCAGTTCTTC. Its protein is CASSDPGGREGNEQFF.

This chain links TRBV15 with TRBJ1-3; 7 bases fit TRBD1. V was clipped by 3 bases and J by 6 bases; unmatched bases: 8. Germline V CDR1 and CDR2: LNHNV, YYDKDF (reference sequence). The CDR3 length is 15 residues. The CDR3 region is CATSRNRDRVNTIYF. The CDR3 DNA is TGTGCCACCAGCAGGAACCGGGACAGAGTAAACACCATATATTTT. The full variable domain, rest sourced from reference TRBV15 and TRBJ1-3, is DAMVIQNPRYQVTQFGKPVTLSCSQTLNHNVMYWYQQKSSQAPKLLFHYYDKDFNNEADTPDNFQSRRPNTSFCFLDIRSPGLGDTAMYLCATSRNRDRVNTIYFGEGSWLTVV.

This chain uses TRBV29-1 with TRBJ2-7, with a tentative D call TRBD2 (6 bases). Germline V gene sequence: CDR1 SQVTM, CDR2 ANQGSEA. The CDR3 runs to 15 residues. Trimming took 6 bases from V and 2 from J, leaving 20 bases between them. Here the CDR3 DNA reads TGCAGCGTCGGCGGGGCAGGGAATTATCCCTACGAGCAGTACTTC. Translated, it gives CSVGGAGNYPYEQYF.

The chain is built from TRBV4-1 and TRBJ2-7; the D gene is possibly TRBD1 (6 bases). V was trimmed by 3 bases and J by 2 bases, leaving 14 bases between them. Germline V CDR1 and CDR2: MGHRA, YSYEKL. The CDR3 has 15 residues. CDR3 sequence: CASSQSAGATYEQYF. The CDR3, as DNA: TGCGCCAGCAGCCAGTCGGCAGGGGCGACCTACGAGCAGTACTTC.

This chain connects TRBV24-1 to TRBJ2-7, with D possibly being TRBD2 (7 bases). The germline V and J ends were trimmed by 7 bases and 3 bases, with 15 bases remaining between them. CDR1 and CDR2 from the germline V gene are KGHDR and SFDVKD. This CDR3 region has 14 residues. The DNA of the CDR3 is TGTGCCACCAGCGAGGGGGGGGCTTTCTACGAGCAGTACTTC. It yields the protein CATSEGGAFYEQYF.

The genes are TRBV5-6 and TRBJ2-3, with D tentatively TRBD2 (5 bases). CDR1 and CDR2 (germline): SGHDT, YYEEEE. The germline V and J ends were trimmed by 10 bases and 4 bases, with 22 bases remaining between them. CDR3 length: 15 amino acids. Here the CDR3 DNA reads TGTGCCGCTTCAAGGAAGGGTCCTAGCTCAGATACGCAGTATTTT. Translation gives CAASRKGPSSDTQYF.

The chain is built from TRBV4-1 and TRBJ1-6; D is ambiguous. This CDR3 is built from 17 residues. V lost 2 bases, J lost 7 bases, and 18 bases lay in between. Germline values: CDR1 MGHRA, CDR2 YSYEKL. The CDR3 loop reads CASSQSQVEFGNSPLHF. Written as DNA, the CDR3 is TGCGCCAGCAGCCAATCCCAGGTCGAATTTGGGAATTCACCCCTCCACTTT.

The chain is built from TRBV7-2 and TRBJ2-1; D perhaps matches TRBD1 (5 bases). Germline loops: CDR1 SGHTA, CDR2 FQGNSA. The germline V and J ends were trimmed by 5 bases and 9 bases, with 32 bases remaining between them. The CDR3 totals 19 residues. The CDR3, as DNA: TGTGCCAGCAGCGCCCGCAGGGCCCGCAACATTGGCCTGAAAACTGAGCAGTTCTTC. Its translation: CASSARRARNIGLKTEQFF. The entire variable domain, with the rest obtained from reference TRBV7-2 and TRBJ2-1, is as follows: GAGVSQSPSNKVTEKGKDVELRCDPISGHTALYWYRQSLGQGLEFLIYFQGNSAPDKSGLPSDRFSAERTGGSVSTLTIQRTQQEDSAVYLCASSARRARNIGLKTEQFFGPGTRLTVL.

Details on this clone: The junction does not match germline at one end; this may be a read error. The chain uses TRBV6-6 and TRBJ2-3; 8 bases are a match to TRBD1. Germline V gives CDR1 MNHNY, CDR2 SVGAGI (reference sequence). The CDR3 runs 12 residues. The CDR3 region is CASSLERSDRAF. The DNA of the CDR3 is TGTGCCAGCAGTTTGGAACGGTCGGACAGGGCCTTT.